Each of the 14 T cell receptor beta chains below was sequenced from the same sample in a study of T cell changes during pregnancy in multiple sclerosis. Libraries were prepared by immunoSEQ multiplex PCR; TCRdb keeps only in-frame clonotypes and omits some of them. This sample yields fewer than 55,000 clones, of which more than 75% are seen a single time; under 6% belongs to the top ten. The sample consisted of CD8+ T cells from peripheral blood mononuclear cells, taken after pregnancy. These receptors originate from a female donor in good health, enrolled as a control in a pregnancy study.

The DNA for the CDR3 is TGTGCCAGCAGTCCGGGACTGAATGAGCAGTTCTTC. Amino acids: CASSPGLNEQFF. J is TRBJ2-1 and V is TRBV27; tentative D call: TRBD2 (6 bases). Trimming took off 5 bases at V and 7 bases at J, with 9 bases between the two ends. CDR1 MNHEY and CDR2 SMNVEV come from the germline V gene (reference sequence). This CDR3 is 12 amino acids long.

V is TRBV4-2 and J is TRBJ2-7, with 7 bases that match TRBD2. Germline lookup yields CDR1 LGHNA and CDR2 YNFKEQ. This CDR3 is 18 amino acids long. With 0 bases clipped from V and 3 bases from J, the junction kept 14 bases outside the gene matches. The CDR3 DNA follows: TGTGCCAGCAGCCAAGAGGGTGGAGGGAGGGGTGGCTACTACGAGCAGTACTTC. This codes for CASSQEGGGRGGYYEQYF.

J is TRBJ2-7 and V is TRBV7-9; perhaps TRBD2 as D (6 bases). The CDR3 extends over 12 amino acids. V was pared by 5 bases and J by 1 base, with 6 bases between. Germline V gives CDR1 SEHNR, CDR2 FQNEAQ (reference sequence). The CDR3: CASSGRSYEQYF. The CDR3 DNA is TGTGCCAGCAGCGGGAGGTCCTACGAGCAGTACTTC.

This chain links TRBV4-1 with TRBJ1-1; 7 positions match TRBD1. CDR1 is MGHRA and CDR2 is YSYEKL in the germline V gene. V lost 10 bases and J lost 2; bases outside the gene matches: 7. The CDR3 length is 13 residues. The CDR3 coding sequence is TGCGCCACCGGCGGGACAGCAAACACTGAAGCTTTCTTT. This encodes CATGGTANTEAFF.

J is TRBJ1-6 and V is TRBV9; D call uncertain. This CDR3 has 17 residues. Germline CDR1 and CDR2: SGDLS and YYNGEE. The germline V and J ends were trimmed by 3 bases and 8 bases, with 21 bases remaining between them. The CDR3 DNA reads as TGTGCCAGCAGCGCCAGCGCGACGGGGTTAGGTGATTCACCCCTCCACTTT. It is translated as CASSASATGLGDSPLHF.

A few counts support this clone. V gene TRBV4-3 combines with J gene TRBJ2-1; 10 positions match TRBD1. The junction had 2 bases not matched to a gene; V was cut back by 4 bases and J by 5 bases. CDR1 is LGHNA, CDR2 YSLEER, per germline. The CDR3 is 14 amino acids. The CDR3 nucleotides read TGCGCCAGCAGCCCCGGGACAGGGGACAATGAGCAGTTCTTC. Translation gives CASSPGTGDNEQFF.

The chain recombines TRBV10-3 with TRBJ2-7, with 9 bases matching TRBD1. CDR3 length: 12 residues. In germline, CDR1 is ENHRY, CDR2 SYGVKD. V dropped 10 bases and J dropped 3; count of bases not matched to a gene: 4. The CDR3 DNA sequence: TGTGCCACCGCGGGACAGGGCTACGAGCAGTACTTC. Protein product: CATAGQGYEQYF.

This chain connects TRBV5-8 to TRBJ2-1; no clear D. This CDR3 region has 13 residues. Germline CDR1 is SGHTS and CDR2 is YDEGEE. Trimming took off 2 bases at V and 7 bases at J, with 10 bases between the two ends. CDR3 DNA: TGTGCCAGCAGCTTCCCCAACGGGAATGAGCAGTTCTTC. Its protein product is CASSFPNGNEQFF.

This chain links TRBV11-2 with TRBJ2-1, with 11 nucleotides matching TRBD2. CDR3 size: 16 residues. Germline values: CDR1 SGHAT, CDR2 FQNNGV. The V gene end was trimmed by 1 base and the J gene end by 4 bases; junction bases not matched to a gene: 3. The CDR3, as DNA: TGTGCCAGCAGCTTAGGTCTAGCGGGGGGATACAATGAGCAGTTCTTC. Encoded protein: CASSLGLAGGYNEQFF. The variable domain in full, with the rest retrieved from reference TRBV11-2 and TRBJ2-1, is EAGVAQSPRYKIIEKRQSVAFWCNPISGHATLYWYQQILGQGPKLLIQFQNNGVVDDSQLPKDRFSAERLKGVDSTLKIQPAKLEDSAVYLCASSLGLAGGYNEQFFGPGTRLTVL.

The chain combines TRBV15 with TRBJ1-5; the match to TRBD1 covers 7 bases. V lost 5 bases, J lost 2 bases, and 3 bases stayed unmatched. Germline values: CDR1 LNHNV, CDR2 YYDKDF (reference sequence). The CDR3 contains 14 residues. The CDR3 loop is CATSHRGRNQPQHF. The CDR3 DNA follows: TGTGCCACCAGCCACAGGGGCCGCAATCAGCCCCAGCATTTT.

The rearrangement joins TRBV27 to TRBJ1-5; the D gene is possibly TRBD1 (5 bases). Germline CDR1 and CDR2: MNHEY and SMNVEV (reference sequence). The germline V and J ends were trimmed by 3 bases and 5 bases, with 14 bases remaining between them. The CDR3 has 15 residues. CDR3 DNA: TGTGCCAGCAGTTTCAAGAGACAGAAGGATCAGCCCCAGCATTTT. Translation gives CASSFKRQKDQPQHF.

The chain carries TRBV14 and TRBJ1-2; D not resolved. V shed 4 bases and J shed 4 bases, with 13 bases lying between them. The length of the CDR3 is 14 residues. Germline CDR1 reads SGHDN; CDR2 reads FVKESK. This CDR3 is CASSPGMNFYGYTF. In DNA form, the CDR3 reads TGTGCCAGCAGCCCGGGGATGAACTTCTATGGCTACACCTTC.

This clone was counted once. The V gene is TRBV7-9, the J gene TRBJ1-2; D remains ambiguous. CDR1 is SEHNR, CDR2 FQNEAQ, per germline (reference sequence). V lost 8 bases to trimming and J lost 1 base, with 17 bases between them. The CDR3 totals 15 residues. As DNA, the CDR3 is TGTGCCAGCCAAACCGGGATCGGGGTTAACTATGGCTACACCTTC. Translation: CASQTGIGVNYGYTF.

V is TRBV7-8 and J is TRBJ2-3; D gene unclear. Germline assignment: CDR1 SGHVS and CDR2 FQNEAQ. This CDR3 region has 14 residues. V shed 1 base and J shed 1 base, with 6 bases lying between them. This CDR3 is CASSLVSGTDTQYF. DNA for the CDR3: TGTGCCAGCAGCTTAGTCTCTGGCACAGATACGCAGTATTTT.